This T cell receptor beta chain was obtained from a study of low-dose radiotherapy and immunotherapy resistance in tumors. As for the study in general: Cohort 1 patients were irradiated with 0.5 Gy fractions every 2 weeks to 6.5 Gy total.

The CDR3 loop spans 14 amino acids. The germline CDR1 and CDR2 sequences are SGHTA and FQGNSA. V gave up 5 bases and J gave up 1 base; unmatched junction bases: 2. Primers used for first-strand cDNA, a TRAV- and TRBV-specific set, covered both alpha and beta chains. TCR amplification involved around 22 PCR cycles with a constant-region primer and V-primer adapter. TCRdb re-derived calls from the reads in MiXCR, one entry per CDR3 protein. The table has about 80,000 distinct CDR3 sequences, 15% to 20% seen once; the top ten hold roughly 1.4%. Specified time point: after trial treatment. Treatment denoted: LDRT plus nivolumab, ipilimumab, low-dose cyclophosphamide and aspirin (RACIN trial). The treatment that donors received included nivolumab, ipilimumab, aspirin, low-dose cyclophosphamide and low-dose radiotherapy. This clonotype has at least ten counts.

The sequence came from a male donor with prostate cancer. The chain links TRBV7-2 to TRBJ2-3; 8 bases line up with TRBD1. Source: PBMCs, taken after low-dose radiotherapy plus immunotherapy. CDR3: CASSAGQGTDTQYF. DNA of the CDR3: TGTGCCAGCAGCGCGGGACAGGGCACAGATACGCAGTATTTT.